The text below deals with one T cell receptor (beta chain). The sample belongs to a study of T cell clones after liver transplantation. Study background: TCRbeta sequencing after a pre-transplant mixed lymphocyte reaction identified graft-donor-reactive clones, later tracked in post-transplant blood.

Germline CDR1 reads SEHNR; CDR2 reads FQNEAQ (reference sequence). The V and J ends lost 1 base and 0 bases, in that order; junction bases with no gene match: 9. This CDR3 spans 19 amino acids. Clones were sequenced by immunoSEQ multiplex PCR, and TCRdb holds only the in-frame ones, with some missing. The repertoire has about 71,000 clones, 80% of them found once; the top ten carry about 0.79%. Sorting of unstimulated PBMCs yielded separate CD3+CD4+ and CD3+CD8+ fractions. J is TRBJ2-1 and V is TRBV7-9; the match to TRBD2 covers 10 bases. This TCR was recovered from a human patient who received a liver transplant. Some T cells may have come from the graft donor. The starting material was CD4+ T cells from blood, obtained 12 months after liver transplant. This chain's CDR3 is CASSLGVISGRTSYNEQFF. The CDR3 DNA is TGTGCCAGCAGCTTAGGAGTGATTAGCGGGAGGACCTCCTACAATGAGCAGTTCTTC.